Included here is one T cell receptor (beta chain) sequence, with context. The sample is drawn from a study of blood T cell repertoires in COVID-19. Libraries were prepared by immunoSEQ multiplex PCR; TCRdb keeps only in-frame clonotypes and omits some of them. The table has about 140,000 clones, around nine tenths seen once. The junction had 2 bases not matched to a gene; V was cut back by 3 bases and J by 4 bases. Germline V gives CDR1 LGHNA, CDR2 YSLEER. The CDR3 loop spans 15 amino acids. The rearrangement links TRBV4-3 to TRBJ2-1; 11 bases map to TRBD2. Sequencing was done on a sample of peripheral blood. The source of this sequence is a woman in her forties with acute or convalescent COVID-19. The CDR3, as DNA: TGCGCCAGCAGCCAGCTAGCGGGGGGTTACAATGAGCAGTTCTTC. Protein product: CASSQLAGGYNEQFF.